This T cell receptor beta chain comes out of a study of shared clonotypes between healthy human individuals. Concerning this clone itself: Its matching antigen is unknown.

Naive CD8 cells comprised CD45RO-negative, CCR7-positively selected cells, excluding terminally differentiated effector memory CD45RA+ cells. In the original processing: Filtering of immunoSEQ junctional sequences could not match full-length read filtering. Here immunoSEQ multiplex PCR was the method, and the copy in TCRdb shows in-frame clones only, minus some. That table furnishes V, J and clone size, whereas the DNA furnished D and trimming. The sample yields hundreds of thousands of clones, around 90% seen once. Study findings and constraints: In contrast to clonotypes shared by all four donors, non-shared clonotypes had lower generation probabilities. Few donors limited the genetic and exposure-history diversity represented. Expectations were that clonotype sharing among donors would be affected by sequencing depth.

The CDR3 runs to 16 residues. Looked up from germline, CDR1 is MNHEY and CDR2 is SMNVEV (reference sequence). Trimming pared 5 bases from V and 5 bases from J, leaving 19 bases between. This TCR came from a man aged 25-40 years in good health. Sequences were obtained from naive CD8+ T cells sorted from blood. The chain combines TRBV27 with TRBJ2-1; TRBD1 is a possible D gene (5 bases). The CDR3 is CASSEGDGVGHNEQFF. The CDR3 DNA sequence: TGTGCCAGCAGTGAAGGGGATGGGGTGGGGCACAATGAGCAGTTCTTC.